The T cell receptor beta chain under discussion was sequenced for a study of blood T cell repertoires in COVID-19. This clone was found once. Assay: immunoSEQ multiplex PCR; the TCRdb copy retains only in-frame clones and omits some. The sample carries some 260,000 clones, around 80% recorded once. This sequence originates from a woman aged 35 to 49 with active or convalescent COVID-19. The sample comprised peripheral blood.

This CDR3 reads CASSLGLGSREQFF. The CDR3 nucleotides read TGTGCCAGCAGCCTAGGACTAGGCTCAAGGGAGCAGTTCTTC. The genes are TRBV9 and TRBJ2-1; 7 nucleotides agree with TRBD2. Germline V CDR1 and CDR2: SGDLS, YYNGEE. The CDR3 contains 14 residues. Trimming removed 4 bases from V and 10 bases from J; junction bases left unmatched: 11.